Each of the 27 T cell receptor beta chains below was sequenced from the same sample in a study of blood T cell repertoires in COVID-19 (dated by TCRdb to the early 2020s). The library was prepared using the immunoSEQ multiplex PCR assay. TCRdb took over this immuneACCESS table, retaining in-frame rearrangements with V and J assigned. Such tables are incomplete; in checked studies, under half of the missing clones stem from an unresolved V gene, and the remainder is unexplained. The table for this sample lists over 60,000 clones; around 82% of them were counted only once. The top ten constitute roughly 22% of the sample. The sample taken for sequencing was peripheral blood. These receptors all stem from an elderly man with active or convalescent COVID-19.

CDR3 bases: TGTGCCAGCAGTTCGACGGGGAACAATCAGCCCCAGCATTTT. Translating gives CASSSTGNNQPQHF. The gene calls are TRBV6-2 or TRBV6-3 and TRBJ1-5; D is unresolved. Germline assignment: CDR1 MNHEY and CDR2 SVGEGT. This CDR3 spans 14 amino acids. V was shortened by 4 bases and J by 3 bases, with 10 bases between the two germline ends.

J is TRBJ2-1 and V is TRBV5-6; TRBD1 aligns across 7 bases. Germline V gives CDR1 SGHDT, CDR2 YYEEEE. The CDR3 is 16 residues long. V shed 6 bases, J shed 6 bases, and the junction held 15 bases outside the gene matches. The CDR3 reads CASTFLDRWMSNEQFF. The DNA for the CDR3 is TGTGCCAGCACCTTCTTGGACAGGTGGATGTCCAATGAGCAGTTCTTC. Full variable domain (remainder filled in from reference TRBV5-6 and TRBJ2-1): DAGVTQSPTHLIKTRGQQVTLRCSPKSGHDTVSWYQQALGQGPQFIFQYYEEEERQRGNFPDRFSGHQFPNYSSELNVNALLLGDSALYLCASTFLDRWMSNEQFFGPGTRLTVL.

The chain uses TRBV7-9 and TRBJ1-2, with D hard to call. The CDR3 length is 13 residues. Trimming cost V 5 bases and J 0 bases, with 7 bases left between them. Per the germline V gene, CDR1 is SEHNR and CDR2 is FQNEAQ (reference sequence). The CDR3 region has the DNA TGTGCCAGCAGCACAGCAACTAACTATGGCTACACCTTC. Residues: CASSTATNYGYTF.

This chain uses TRBV7-9 with TRBJ1-6; D remains ambiguous. Germline assignment: CDR1 SEHNR and CDR2 FQNEAQ (reference sequence). Trimming left V 4 bases short and J 4 bases short, with 8 bases between. The CDR3 length is 14 residues. In DNA form, the CDR3 reads TGTGCCAGCAGCTCAGCAGCTTATAATTCACCCCTCCACTTT. It yields the protein CASSSAAYNSPLHF.

The DNA of the CDR3 is TGTGCCAGCAGTGCGGGGGAGGCTAAAGCTTTCTTT. This encodes CASSAGEAKAFF. The rearrangement links TRBV2 to TRBJ1-1; a weak D match, TRBD1 (5 bases). This CDR3 has 12 amino acids. Looked up from germline, CDR1 is SNHLY and CDR2 is FYNNEI. Between the trimmed V and J ends, which lost 4 bases and 9 bases, there was a span of 12 bases.

This chain links TRBV6-5 with TRBJ1-4, with 8 nucleotides matching TRBD1. V trimming: 6 bases; J trimming: 7 bases; junction bases outside the gene matches: 10. CDR1 is MNHEY, CDR2 SVGAGI, per germline. This CDR3 has 15 residues. CDR3: CASSPRRTGSEKLFF. CDR3 nucleotides: TGTGCCAGCAGCCCAAGAAGGACAGGGAGTGAAAAACTGTTTTTT.

This chain links TRBV5-4 with TRBJ2-5; D unclear. The V gene's germline CDR1 is SGHNT and CDR2 YYREEE (reference sequence). The CDR3 length is 13 residues. Trimming left V 0 bases short and J 5 bases short, with 8 bases between. The CDR3 coding sequence is TGTGCCAGCAGCTTGGCCCCCTTGGAGACCCAGTACTTC. As protein: CASSLAPLETQYF.

This chain uses TRBV5-1 with TRBJ1-4; D is perhaps TRBD1 (6 bases). Germline V gene sequence: CDR1 SGHRS, CDR2 YFSETQ. This CDR3 has 14 amino acids. V dropped 0 bases and J dropped 5 bases, with 8 bases sitting between them. CDR3 DNA sequence: TGCGCCAGCAGCTTGGAGGGGGGGAATGAAAAACTGTTTTTT. This sequence encodes CASSLEGGNEKLFF. Looking up the rest from reference TRBV5-1 and TRBJ1-4 gives the full variable domain: KAGVTQTPRYLIKTRGQQVTLSCSPISGHRSVSWYQQTPGQGLQFLFEYFSETQRNKGNFPGRFSGRQFSNSRSEMNVSTLELGDSALYLCASSLEGGNEKLFFGSGTQLSVL.

The V call is TRBV5-4, the J call TRBJ2-3; D not certain. CDR3 length equals 13 residues. Germline CDR1 SGHNT, CDR2 YYREEE (reference sequence). The V end lost 2 bases, the J end lost 5 bases, and 9 bases lay between the germline ends. Here the CDR3 DNA reads TGTGCCAGCAGCTTAATAGCTGGAGATACGCAGTATTTT. Protein product: CASSLIAGDTQYF.

The chain joins TRBV9 to TRBJ2-3; 7 nucleotides match TRBD1. Germline V gene lookup returns CDR1 SGDLS and CDR2 YYNGEE. The CDR3 loop spans 14 amino acids. The trim removed 2 bases at V and 4 bases at J, leaving 4 bases unmatched. CDR3 nucleotide sequence: TGTGCCAGCAGCGTTCGACAGGGCGCAGATACGCAGTATTTT. Protein sequence: CASSVRQGADTQYF.

The rearrangement joins TRBV18 to TRBJ2-5; D ambiguous. Between the trimmed V and J ends, which lost 3 bases and 9 bases, there was a span of 11 bases. Germline CDR1 and CDR2: KGHSH and LQKENI. The CDR3 totals 12 residues. The DNA for the CDR3 is TGTGCCAGCTCACCCGTAGTCGGGTCCCAGTACTTC. Translation: CASSPVVGSQYF.

V and J are TRBV11-2 and TRBJ2-5, with D uncertain. Germline CDR1 and CDR2: SGHAT and FQNNGV. This CDR3 has 14 amino acids. The V gene lost 5 bases and the J gene lost 4 bases, with 14 bases spanning the gap. CDR3 bases: TGTGCCAGCAGCCCAGGTTCGAAAGGAGAGACCCAGTACTTC. This gives the protein CASSPGSKGETQYF.

This rearrangement joins TRBV12-3 or TRBV12-4 to TRBJ2-4, with TRBD2 matching 7 bases. CDR3 length equals 12 residues. The junction had 3 bases not matched to a gene; V was cut back by 1 base and J by 12 bases. CDR3 bases: TGTGCCAGCAGTTTAGACCTAGCGGATCAGTACTTC. Its translation: CASSLDLADQYF.

The chain is built from TRBV5-1 and TRBJ1-6, with D tentatively TRBD1 (5 bases). V gave up 0 bases and J gave up 10 bases, with 11 bases separating them. Germline CDR1 is SGHRS and CDR2 is YFSETQ. This CDR3 contains 14 residues. The CDR3 nucleotides are TGCGCCAGCAGCTTGGAACAGGCGTACTCACCCCTCCACTTT. This codes for CASSLEQAYSPLHF.

The CDR3 loop reads CASSLYEGSDEQFF. Written as DNA, the CDR3 is TGTGCCAGCAGCTTATATGAGGGTTCTGATGAGCAGTTCTTC. The rearrangement uses TRBV7-9 and TRBJ2-1; D is perhaps TRBD2 (5 bases). V was cut by 2 bases and J by 8 bases, with 13 bases left in between. The CDR3 runs 14 residues. Germline V gives CDR1 SEHNR, CDR2 FQNEAQ (reference sequence).

CDR3 DNA: TGTGCCAGTAGTATAGATCCCCAGGGATTGAACACTGAAGCTTTCTTT. Its translation: CASSIDPQGLNTEAFF. This chain links TRBV19 with TRBJ1-1, with D possibly TRBD1 on 5 matching bases. The length of the CDR3 is 16 residues. Germline CDR1 reads LNHDA; CDR2 reads SQIVND (reference sequence). The V and J ends lost 0 bases and 0 bases respectively, with 11 bases between them.

The gene calls are TRBV5-4 and TRBJ1-2; D remains ambiguous. The CDR3 has 13 amino acids. Germline V lookup: CDR1 SGHNT, CDR2 YYREEE (reference sequence). Trimming shortened V by 1 base and J by 2 bases, and 6 bases separated the two germline ends. The CDR3 sequence: CASSLTTNYGYTF. The CDR3 nucleotides read TGTGCCAGCAGCTTGACCACAAACTATGGCTACACCTTC.

The chain is built from TRBV2 and TRBJ2-5; 7 nucleotides line up with TRBD2. Germline-derived CDR1 and CDR2 are SNHLY and FYNNEI. V gave up 5 bases and J gave up 4 bases; unmatched junction bases: 10. This CDR3 has 15 amino acids. The CDR3 spells CASSNPGGSSETQYF. Written as DNA, the CDR3 is TGTGCCAGCAGTAATCCGGGGGGATCATCAGAGACCCAGTACTTC.

The genes are TRBV27 and TRBJ1-5; TRBD1 aligns across 7 bases. CDR1 is MNHEY and CDR2 is SMNVEV in the germline V gene (reference sequence). This CDR3 is built from 15 residues. With 4 bases clipped from V and 7 bases from J, the junction kept 10 bases outside the gene matches. Written as DNA, the CDR3 is TGTGCCAGCAGTTCGACGGACAGGAGGCAACAGCCCCAGCATTTT. Translated, it gives CASSSTDRRQQPQHF.

About this clone: Other DNA sequences in this sample translate to the same CDR3. This sequence joins TRBV19 and TRBJ1-1; 9 positions match TRBD1. Trimming cost V 2 bases and J 5 bases; bases outside gene matches: 6. CDR1 and CDR2 from the germline V gene are LNHDA and SQIVND (reference sequence). The CDR3 has 15 residues. CDR3 protein: CASSIRGDRETEAFF. The CDR3, as DNA: TGTGCCAGTAGTATACGCGGGGACAGGGAAACTGAAGCTTTCTTT.

This clone was counted once. The chain has TRBV10-2 and TRBJ1-1; D not resolved. Germline loops: CDR1 WSHSY, CDR2 SAAADI. The CDR3 totals 14 residues. V was cut by 2 bases and J by 4 bases, with 11 bases left in between. The CDR3 DNA is TGCGCCAGCAGTGAGGGGTCCGGCGGCACTGAAGCTTTCTTT. Its protein product is CASSEGSGGTEAFF.

The DNA for the CDR3 is TGTGCCAGCAGCTCCGGGGGTTGGGACACCGGGGAGCTGTTTTTT. It yields the protein CASSSGGWDTGELFF. The chain joins TRBV7-3 to TRBJ2-2, with D possibly matching TRBD2 (6 bases). Germline lookup yields CDR1 SGHTA and CDR2 FQGTGA. The V end was cut by 4 bases, the J end by 3 bases, with 12 bases between. This CDR3 comprises 15 residues.

This clone showed up just once. This chain links TRBV10-3 with TRBJ2-1; 10 nucleotides agree with TRBD2. CDR3 length: 15 residues. V lost 9 bases to trimming and J lost 7 bases; unmatched junction nucleotides: 12. The germline CDR1 and CDR2 sequences are ENHRY and SYGVKD. Written as DNA, the CDR3 is TGTGCCATTAGAGCCGGGACTAGCGTGACAAATGAGCAGTTCTTC. It specifies CAIRAGTSVTNEQFF.

The CDR3 bases are TGCGCCAGCAGCTTGGGTGTTAATAATTCACCCCTCCACTTT. It yields the protein CASSLGVNNSPLHF. The chain recombines TRBV5-1 with TRBJ1-6; D is ambiguous. V was clipped by 0 bases and J by 5 bases, with 6 bases between them. This CDR3 spans 14 amino acids. Germline assignment: CDR1 SGHRS and CDR2 YFSETQ.

This clone has only a few counts. The chain has TRBV29-1 and TRBJ2-2; D is possibly TRBD2 (5 bases). Germline V gene data show CDR1 as SQVTM and CDR2 as ANQGSEA. There are 10 residues in the CDR3. Trimming shortened V by 7 bases and J by 6 bases, and 6 bases separated the two germline ends. This CDR3 reads CSAGAGELFF. In nucleotides, the CDR3 is TGCAGCGCCGGGGCCGGGGAGCTGTTTTTT.

This clone was seen only once. The rearrangement uses TRBV7-3 and TRBJ2-2, with 10 positions matching TRBD2. This CDR3 comprises 15 residues. After removal of 2 bases from V and 5 bases from J, the junction contained 2 bases not matched to a gene. Per the germline V gene, CDR1 is SGHTA and CDR2 is FQGTGA. The CDR3 reads CASSLGTSVTGELFF. The CDR3 DNA reads TGTGCCAGCAGCTTAGGGACTAGCGTGACCGGGGAGCTGTTTTTT.

The V call is TRBV19, the J call TRBJ1-5; 8 bases fit TRBD1. Germline V gene lookup returns CDR1 LNHDA and CDR2 SQIVND (reference sequence). The CDR3 sequence is 11 residues long. V trimming: 6 bases; J trimming: 11 bases; junction bases outside the gene matches: 3. The CDR3 protein is CASRDRVAQHF. For the CDR3, the DNA is TGTGCCAGTAGGGACAGGGTGGCCCAGCATTTT.